This T cell receptor (beta chain) was observed in a study of blood T cell repertoires in COVID-19. Turning to the study itself: COVID-19 samples from acute and convalescent phases originated in the United States, Italy and Spain.

The CDR3 spans 14 residues. The germline V gene has CDR1 MDHEN and CDR2 SYDVKM. Trimming at V came to 4 bases and at J to 8 bases, leaving 2 bases not matched to a gene. Generated by immunoSEQ multiplex PCR, the TCRdb table keeps only in-frame clones and is missing some. The sample has roughly 40,000 clones, approximately 80% seen once. Input material: peripheral blood. The genes are TRBV28 and TRBJ1-4; 12 nucleotides match TRBD1. This sequence was found in a human donor in a cohort sampled during active COVID-19. Here the CDR3 reads CASSSGTGGEKLFF. The CDR3, as DNA: TGTGCCAGCAGTTCTGGGACAGGGGGCGAAAAACTGTTTTTT. Based on the CDR3 plus reference TRBV28 and TRBJ1-4, the full variable domain is DVKVTQSSRYLVKRTGEKVFLECVQDMDHENMFWYRQDPGLGLRLIYFSYDVKMKEKGDIPEGYSVSREKKERFSLILESASTNQTSMYLCASSSGTGGEKLFFGSGTQLSVL.